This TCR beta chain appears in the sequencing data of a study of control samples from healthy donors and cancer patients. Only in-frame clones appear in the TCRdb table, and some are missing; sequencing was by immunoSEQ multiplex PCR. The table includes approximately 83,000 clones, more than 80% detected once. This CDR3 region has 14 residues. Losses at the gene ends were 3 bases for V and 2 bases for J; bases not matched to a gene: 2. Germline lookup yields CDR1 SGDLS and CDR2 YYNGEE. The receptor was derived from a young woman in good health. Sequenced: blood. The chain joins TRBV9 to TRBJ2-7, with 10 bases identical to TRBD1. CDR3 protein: CASSGTGGAYEQYF. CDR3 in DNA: TGTGCCAGCAGCGGGACAGGGGGAGCCTACGAGCAGTACTTC.